Listed here are 21 T cell receptor beta chains from one sample, sequenced in a study of identical twins. TCRdb re-called the 5' RACE reads through MiXCR, storing one row per CDR3 protein. In the table there are approximately 630,000 distinct CDR3 sequences, around 7.5% of which are singletons. The same specimen was also included in a second study, on yellow fever vaccine responses in identical twins.

The source material was PBMCs. Receptor source: a woman aged 18-30 years in good health.

This clonotype was seen a handful of times. This sequence joins TRBV27 and TRBJ1-5; no definite D call. The CDR3 contains 18 residues. Trimming left V 5 bases short and J 0 bases short, with 20 bases between. The germline V gene encodes CDR1 MNHEY and CDR2 SMNVEV (reference sequence). The CDR3 nucleotides read TGTGCCAGCAGTCCGCAATTGATTGGTACGTTTAGCAATCAGCCCCAGCATTTT. Translation: CASSPQLIGTFSNQPQHF.

The chain combines TRBV2 with TRBJ2-6; the D call may be TRBD1 or TRBD2 (6 bases each). The CDR3 is made up of 16 amino acids. Germline V CDR1 and CDR2: SNHLY, FYNNEI. V was pared by 1 base and J by 4 bases, with 11 bases between. The CDR3 DNA reads as TGTGCCAGCAGTGAAGATAGGGGGGCCGGGGCCAACGTCCTGACTTTC. Its protein is CASSEDRGAGANVLTF. Looking up the rest from reference TRBV2 and TRBJ2-6 gives the full variable domain: EPEVTQTPSHQVTQMGQEVILRCVPISNHLYFYWYRQILGQKVEFLVSFYNNEISEKSEIFDDQFSVERPDGSNFTLKIRSTKLEDSAMYFCASSEDRGAGANVLTFGAGSRLTVL.

The chain combines TRBV4-1 with TRBJ1-2, with D perhaps matching TRBD1 (6 bases). The CDR3 sequence is 16 residues long. With 3 bases removed from V and 3 bases from J, the gap between germline ends came to 17 bases. Germline assignment: CDR1 MGHRA and CDR2 YSYEKL. The CDR3 coding sequence is TGCGCCAGCAGCCACTCAAACAGGGATGGGGACTATGGCTACACCTTC. Protein sequence: CASSHSNRDGDYGYTF.

The chain has TRBV12-3 or TRBV12-4 and TRBJ1-4; D gene ambiguous. The CDR3 is 14 amino acids. V lost 6 bases and J lost 0, with 8 bases in between. The CDR3 DNA is TGTGCCAGCAGCTCTAGCACAACTAATGAAAAACTGTTTTTT. Translating it yields CASSSSTTNEKLFF.

The chain uses TRBV29-1 and TRBJ2-4; D is undetermined. V gave up 7 bases and J gave up 0 bases, with 4 bases separating them. Germline-derived CDR1 and CDR2 are SQVTM and ANQGSEA. CDR3 length equals 11 residues. Here the CDR3 DNA reads TGCAGCGGTGTAGCCAAAAACATTCAGTACTTC. This gives the protein CSGVAKNIQYF.

The table lists this clonotype with a few counts. The gene calls are TRBV6-5 and TRBJ2-6; D is uncertain. This CDR3 spans 17 amino acids. Germline V gives CDR1 MNHEY, CDR2 SVGAGI. Trimming took off 0 bases at V and 0 bases at J, with 9 bases between the two ends. The CDR3 spells CASSYSSVSSGANVLTF. CDR3 nucleotides: TGTGCCAGCAGTTACTCCTCTGTAAGCTCTGGGGCCAACGTCCTGACTTTC.

This clonotype has a count of ten or more. The V call is TRBV20-1, the J call TRBJ1-1, with D perhaps TRBD1 (6 bases). The CDR3 runs to 13 residues. Deletions cut 4 bases from V and 4 bases from J, with 13 bases between. Germline loops: CDR1 DFQATT, CDR2 SNEGSKA (reference sequence). CDR3 region: CSATPPGATEAFF. CDR3 nucleotide sequence: TGCAGTGCTACCCCCCCGGGGGCCACTGAAGCTTTCTTT.

The chain couples TRBV20-1 to TRBJ2-5; possible D gene TRBD1, 5 bases. CDR1 is DFQATT, CDR2 SNEGSKA, per germline (reference sequence). The CDR3 covers 15 residues. V shed 6 bases and J shed 0 bases, with 17 bases lying between them. For the CDR3, the DNA is TGCAGTGCACGCTGGGCAGGGATGAACCAAGAGACCCAGTACTTC. Protein sequence: CSARWAGMNQETQYF.

This clonotype was recorded many times. The chain employs TRBV12-3 or TRBV12-4 and TRBJ1-1; the match to TRBD1 covers 7 bases. V shed 3 bases and J 6 bases; nucleotides not matched to a gene: 4. This CDR3 contains 13 residues. The DNA for the CDR3 is TGTGCCAGCAGTTTTGAGGGGGCGGCTGAAGCTTTCTTT. Protein product: CASSFEGAAEAFF.

This clonotype occurred a few times. The CDR3 DNA sequence: TGTGCCAGCAGCCCAAGCGGTACGAGGAGTGAAAAACTGTTTTTT. As protein: CASSPSGTRSEKLFF. The chain recombines TRBV7-2 with TRBJ1-4; no definite D call. The CDR3 runs to 15 residues. V was trimmed by 5 bases and J by 7 bases, leaving 17 bases between them. Germline V lookup: CDR1 SGHTA, CDR2 FQGNSA.

This clonotype was counted many times. This chain uses TRBV18 with TRBJ2-7; no reliable D call. The CDR3 covers 13 residues. Trimming left V 2 bases short and J 3 bases short, with 8 bases between. The germline CDR1 and CDR2 sequences are KGHSH and LQKENI. CDR3 bases: TGTGCCAGCTCACCAAGTTGGGACTACGAGCAGTACGTC. This sequence encodes CASSPSWDYEQYV.

The V and J genes are TRBV20-1 and TRBJ2-1; 9 nucleotides agree with TRBD2. Trimming removed 4 bases from V and 2 bases from J; junction bases left unmatched: 3. Germline V gene sequence: CDR1 DFQATT, CDR2 SNEGSKA (reference sequence). The CDR3 totals 14 residues. This CDR3 reads CSAKSGGTYNEQFF. In DNA, the CDR3 is TGCAGTGCTAAGAGCGGGGGGACCTACAATGAGCAGTTCTTC.

This clonotype was seen repeatedly, ten times or more. This chain joins TRBV6-4 and TRBJ2-1, with D unresolved. The germline V gene encodes CDR1 MRHNA and CDR2 SNTAGT. V gave up 2 bases and J gave up 0 bases, with 5 bases separating them. There are 14 residues in the CDR3. This CDR3 reads CASSDGDSYNEQFF. CDR3 DNA sequence: TGTGCCAGCAGTGACGGGGACTCCTACAATGAGCAGTTCTTC.

The V and J genes are TRBV7-9 and TRBJ2-7; D is undetermined. The J call is uncertain, as TRBJ2-1 better fits the DNA end. The CDR3 contains 13 residues. Germline V gives CDR1 SEHNR, CDR2 FQNEAQ (reference sequence). The CDR3 DNA reads TGTGCCAGCAGCTCCCCCCTTAGCTACGAGCAGTTCTTC. Encoded protein: CASSSPLSYEQFF.

This clonotype was recorded at least ten times. The chain couples TRBV24-1 to TRBJ2-1; no clear D gene. Trimming removed 4 bases from V and 6 bases from J, with 12 bases in between. In germline, CDR1 is KGHDR, CDR2 SFDVKD. The CDR3 is 14 amino acids. Written as DNA, the CDR3 is TGTGCCACCAGTGAGCGCAGATACAGCAATGAGCAGTTCTTC. This encodes CATSERRYSNEQFF.

This clonotype was picked up many times. The rearrangement uses TRBV10-3 and TRBJ2-3; 7 nucleotides line up with TRBD1. V dropped 4 bases and J dropped 4; count of bases not matched to a gene: 8. Germline assignment: CDR1 ENHRY and CDR2 SYGVKD. The CDR3 has 15 residues. CDR3 in amino acids: CAISGGQSRPDTQYF. The CDR3 coding sequence is TGTGCCATCAGTGGGGGACAGAGTCGCCCAGATACGCAGTATTTT.

This clonotype came up many times. The rearrangement uses TRBV12-3 or TRBV12-4 and TRBJ1-5, with D uncertain. V was clipped by 5 bases and J by 4 bases, with 9 bases between them. The CDR3 loop spans 13 amino acids. The CDR3 sequence is CASSGGGNQPQHF. The CDR3 DNA reads TGTGCCAGCAGTGGAGGTGGGAATCAGCCCCAGCATTTT.

The CDR3 DNA reads as TGTGCCAGCAGACAACAGGGATGGGAAGACAATGAGCAGTTCTTC. Its protein product is CASRQQGWEDNEQFF. V is TRBV12-3 or TRBV12-4 and J is TRBJ2-1; a weak D match, TRBD1 (6 bases). V lost 6 bases and J 5 bases, leaving 17 bases between the germline ends. The CDR3 extends over 15 amino acids.

This clonotype has only a few counts. The chain joins TRBV12-3 or TRBV12-4 to TRBJ2-7, with D unresolved. V was clipped by 5 bases and J by 2 bases, with 13 bases between them. There are 14 residues in the CDR3. The chain's CDR3 is CASSSPGAAYEQYF. The CDR3 DNA reads as TGTGCCAGCAGTAGTCCCGGCGCGGCCTACGAGCAGTACTTC.

There are a few counts of this clonotype. V gene TRBV28 combines with J gene TRBJ2-7; tentative D call: TRBD2 (6 bases). Per germline, CDR1 MDHEN and CDR2 SYDVKM. The CDR3 sequence is 14 residues long. V was cut by 5 bases and J by 11 bases, with 22 bases left in between. The CDR3: CASSLSEGRAVEYF. The CDR3 bases are TGTGCCAGCAGTCTCTCGGAGGGCAGGGCTGTAGAGTACTTC.

At least ten counts were recorded for this clonotype. The chain uses TRBV28 and TRBJ2-3; no firm D call. CDR3 length: 15 residues. V was cut by 5 bases and J by 5 bases, with 17 bases left in between. Germline loops: CDR1 MDHEN, CDR2 SYDVKM. The CDR3 protein is CASSPSTLLRDTQYF. The CDR3 nucleotides read TGTGCCAGCAGTCCTTCTACACTACTCCGAGATACGCAGTATTTT.